A single sample gave rise to the 25 T cell receptor beta chains below, sequenced in a study of T cells in Graves' hyperthyroidism and ophthalmopathy. RNA transcripts served as the template for amplifying TCR beta CDR3 regions. First-round RT-PCR of the TCR CDR3 relied on the HTBI primer set. MiXCR, applied by TCRdb to the multiplex PCR reads, yields one record per CDR3 protein. Counted here are about 640,000 distinct CDR3 sequences, about 20% occurring once; the ten biggest clones make up 34%. Material for sequencing was blood. These receptors originate from a man aged 30 to 45 with Graves' ophthalmopathy.

Concerning this clonotype: This may be a read error: a much more frequent sequence differs by one nucleotide. The chain has TRBV6-5 and TRBJ1-1, with TRBD1 matching over 7 bases. The CDR3 loop spans 14 amino acids. Germline V CDR1 and CDR2: MNHEY, SVGAGI. For the CDR3, the DNA is TGTGCCAGCACTTATGACAGGGAGAACATTGAAGCTTTCTTT. Its translation is CASTYDRENIEAFF.

V and J are TRBV7-3 and TRBJ2-7; the D is unclear. Trimming pared 1 base from V and 2 bases from J, leaving 12 bases between. CDR3 length: 15 residues. Looked up from germline, CDR1 is SGHTA and CDR2 is FQGTGA. Here the CDR3 reads CASSLSRSLTYEQYF. The CDR3 nucleotides read TGTGCCAGCAGCTTAAGCAGGTCCCTCACCTACGAGCAGTACTTC. The full variable domain, its missing parts supplied by reference TRBV7-3 and TRBJ2-7, is GAGVSQTPSNKVTEKGKYVELRCDPISGHTALYWYRQSLGQGPEFLIYFQGTGAADDSGLPNDRFFAVRPEGSVSTLKIQRTERGDSAVYLCASSLSRSLTYEQYFGPGTRLTVT.

This clonotype has a handful of counts. The chain employs TRBV7-2 and TRBJ2-3; D might be TRBD2 (6 bases). Germline V lookup: CDR1 SGHTA, CDR2 FQGNSA. Trimming stripped 6 bases from V and 2 bases from J, with 12 bases between. The CDR3 is made up of 14 amino acids. CDR3 amino acids: CASSRTSYTDTQYF. In DNA, the CDR3 is TGTGCCAGCAGTCGCACTAGCTACACAGATACGCAGTATTTT.

Notes on this clonotype: This may come from a read error, since a much larger clone is one base off. The rearrangement links TRBV7-9 to TRBJ1-1, with D possibly TRBD1 on 5 matching bases. The germline V gene encodes CDR1 SEHNR and CDR2 FQNEAQ (reference sequence). The CDR3 covers 14 residues. CDR3 protein: CASSLGGRNTEASF. The CDR3 DNA is TGTGCCAGCAGCTTAGGGGGACGGAACACTGAAGCTTCCTTT.

This clonotype was seen a few times. The rearrangement joins TRBV28 to TRBJ2-5, with 7 bases aligning to TRBD1. Unmatched junction bases numbered 7, after V lost 6 bases and J lost 3 bases. The germline V gene has CDR1 MDHEN and CDR2 SYDVKM. The CDR3 is 14 amino acids. CDR3 sequence reads: CASSPDRVKETQYF. The CDR3 region has the DNA TGTGCCAGCAGCCCAGACAGGGTGAAAGAGACCCAGTACTTC.

The chain links TRBV5-1 to TRBJ1-2; 7 bases are a match to TRBD1. The CDR3 is 17 residues long. V dropped 2 bases and J dropped 0; count of bases not matched to a gene: 10. Germline V gene sequence: CDR1 SGHRS, CDR2 YFSETQ. CDR3 protein: CASSFKTGTEANYGYTF. CDR3 nucleotides: TGCGCCAGCAGCTTCAAAACAGGGACAGAAGCTAACTATGGCTACACCTTC.

This clonotype was found a few times. The J gene is TRBJ1-2, the V gene TRBV14; unclear D gene. The CDR3 is 14 residues long. V gave up 4 bases and J gave up 8 bases, with 17 bases separating them. Germline V gene data show CDR1 as SGHDN and CDR2 as FVKESK. The CDR3 region has the DNA TGTGCCAGCAGCCGGGGTATAGGCTCCTCCGGCTACACCTTC. Encoded protein: CASSRGIGSSGYTF.

In its sample, this clonotype was seen a few times. The V call is TRBV6-1, the J call TRBJ2-3; 12 bases align to TRBD2. CDR3 length: 17 amino acids. V was pared by 5 bases and J by 3 bases, with 9 bases of the junction left unmatched. Per the germline V gene, CDR1 is MNHNS and CDR2 is SASEGT. CDR3 in DNA: TGTGCCAGCAGTAAAGGGTCGACTAGCGGGAGTACAGATACGCAGTATTTT. It specifies CASSKGSTSGSTDTQYF.

The chain couples TRBV27 to TRBJ2-7; the D is unclear. The CDR3 totals 14 residues. Germline V gene sequence: CDR1 MNHEY, CDR2 SMNVEV (reference sequence). The ends were cut back, 0 bases at V and 4 bases at J, with 10 bases in the middle. The CDR3 bases are TGTGCCAGCAGTTTATCCCGCCGACGTTACGAGCAGTACTTC. It codes for CASSLSRRRYEQYF.

The sample holds a few counts of this clonotype. This chain links TRBV28 with TRBJ2-2; D is unresolved. The germline V gene has CDR1 MDHEN and CDR2 SYDVKM. This CDR3 comprises 16 residues. V gave up 5 bases and J gave up 2 bases, with 15 bases separating them. Here the CDR3 reads CASSPPRLGNTGELFF. In DNA form, the CDR3 reads TGTGCCAGCAGTCCTCCGAGACTCGGAAACACCGGGGAGCTGTTTTTT.

This clonotype was detected a few times. This rearrangement joins TRBV7-2 to TRBJ1-5; D possibly corresponds to TRBD1 (5 bases). The V and J ends lost 4 bases and 12 bases respectively, with 16 bases between them. Germline V CDR1 and CDR2: SGHTA, FQGNSA. The CDR3 consists of 13 residues. CDR3 in amino acids: CASSSGSLGLQHF. In DNA, the CDR3 is TGTGCCAGCAGCTCAGGGTCCCTCGGGCTCCAGCATTTT.

The J gene is TRBJ1-4, the V gene TRBV6-1; 7 nucleotides align to TRBD1. Germline CDR1 and CDR2: MNHNS and SASEGT. The CDR3 has 15 residues. V dropped 7 bases and J dropped 8; count of bases not matched to a gene: 13. The CDR3 reads CASNQYRDSREKLFF. The CDR3 DNA is TGTGCCAGCAATCAGTACCGGGACAGCAGAGAAAAACTGTTTTTT.

Turning to this clonotype: A much larger clone lies a single base off, so this may be a read error. The rearrangement joins TRBV28 to TRBJ2-7; 11 nucleotides line up with TRBD1. Germline V CDR1 and CDR2: MDHEN, SYDVKM. Trimming removed 4 bases from V and 7 bases from J; junction bases left unmatched: 9. The CDR3 sequence is 15 residues long. CDR3 sequence: CASSSRDRGAGEQYF. The CDR3 bases are TGTGCCAGCAGTTCGCGGGACAGGGGGGCGGGGGAGCAGTACTTC.

Only a few counts were recorded for this clonotype. V usage is TRBV27 and J usage is TRBJ2-1; D may match TRBD1 or TRBD2 (5 bases each). Germline V gene data show CDR1 as MNHEY and CDR2 as SMNVEV (reference sequence). V shed 10 bases and J shed 3 bases, with 19 bases lying between them. The CDR3 has 15 residues. CDR3 residues: CATLGPGARYNEQFF. Here the CDR3 DNA reads TGTGCCACCCTGGGACCCGGAGCACGCTACAATGAGCAGTTCTTC.

The genes are TRBV6-1 and TRBJ2-1; D remains ambiguous. The germline CDR1 and CDR2 sequences are MNHNS and SASEGT. V was trimmed by 4 bases and J by 9 bases, leaving 7 bases between them. This CDR3 contains 11 residues. The DNA for the CDR3 is TGTGCCAGCAGTGGTTCACGTGAGCAGTTCTTC. Translation gives CASSGSREQFF.

The chain recombines TRBV5-1 with TRBJ2-2; unclear D gene. Germline CDR1 reads SGHRS; CDR2 reads YFSETQ. V was trimmed by 5 bases and J by 5 bases, leaving 7 bases between them. The CDR3 sequence is 12 residues long. Here the CDR3 DNA reads TGCGCCAGCAGACCCAGTACCGGGGAGCTGTTTTTT. It codes for CASRPSTGELFF.

There are many counts of this clonotype. This chain links TRBV5-1 with TRBJ2-1; 13 bases align to TRBD2. The CDR3 contains 13 residues. Germline assignment: CDR1 SGHRS and CDR2 YFSETQ. V dropped 6 bases and J dropped 7; count of bases not matched to a gene: 1. CDR3 sequence: CASKLAGGNEQFF. In nucleotides, the CDR3 is TGCGCCAGCAAACTAGCGGGGGGGAATGAGCAGTTCTTC.

This clonotype came up a few times. The chain uses TRBV4-2 and TRBJ2-7; the D call may be TRBD1 or TRBD2 (6 bases each). This CDR3 region has 17 residues. The V end was cut by 2 bases, the J end by 2 bases, with 19 bases between. CDR1 is LGHNA and CDR2 is YNFKEQ in the germline V gene. The CDR3, as DNA: TGTGCCAGCAGCCAAACTCAGGGGAGGCCCTTCCCCTACGAGCAGTACTTC. Its translation is CASSQTQGRPFPYEQYF.

This clonotype was seen a few times. This chain connects TRBV5-1 to TRBJ1-3; D gene unclear. Germline CDR1 SGHRS, CDR2 YFSETQ. Deletions cut 0 bases from V and 1 base from J, with 8 bases between. This CDR3 comprises 15 residues. The CDR3 sequence: CASSLGRASGNTIYF. The CDR3 region has the DNA TGCGCCAGCAGCTTGGGCCGGGCATCTGGAAACACCATATATTTT.

This clonotype was seen repeatedly, ten times or more. The chain employs TRBV28 and TRBJ1-1, with TRBD1 as a possible D gene (6 bases). The V end was cut by 2 bases, the J end by 1 base, with 11 bases between. CDR3 size: 15 residues. CDR1 is MDHEN, CDR2 SYDVKM, per germline. The CDR3 bases are TGTGCCAGCAGTTTAGTGGGGACACAGAACACTGAAGCTTTCTTT. It translates to CASSLVGTQNTEAFF.

A note on this clonotype: With a much larger clone just one base away, this may be a read error. Without the conserved terminal phenylalanine or tryptophan, this CDR3 likely stems from a read error. The chain uses TRBV12-3 or TRBV12-4 and TRBJ1-6, with 9 bases identical to TRBD1. Trimming took 3 bases from V and 9 from J; bases not matched to a gene: 6. The CDR3 covers 15 residues. CDR3: CASSFGDRETSPLHL. CDR3 bases: TGTGCCAGCAGTTTCGGGGACAGGGAAACTTCACCCCTCCACCTT.

In this sample, this clonotype turned up a few times. The V and J genes are TRBV7-9 and TRBJ2-5; 9 bases agree with TRBD1. The CDR3 covers 16 residues. Germline CDR1 SEHNR, CDR2 FQNEAQ (reference sequence). The V and J ends lost 4 bases and 0 bases, in that order; junction bases with no gene match: 6. CDR3 sequence (DNA): TGTGCCAGCAGCTATCCCGGGGACAGGGACCAAGAGACCCAGTACTTC. Protein product: CASSYPGDRDQETQYF.

This clonotype was recorded a few times. The J gene is TRBJ2-1, the V gene TRBV24-1; D is possibly TRBD1 (7 bases). Germline V gene lookup returns CDR1 KGHDR and CDR2 SFDVKD. The CDR3 has 15 residues. The V end lost 5 bases, the J end lost 8 bases, and 18 bases lay between the germline ends. CDR3 nucleotides: TGTGCCACCAGTGCTAAGGGGGCCGGGGGCGATGAGCAGTTCTTC. This sequence encodes CATSAKGAGGDEQFF.

The chain employs TRBV4-3 and TRBJ2-2; 8 nucleotides align to TRBD2. Germline V gene sequence: CDR1 LGHNA, CDR2 YSLEER. The V segment lost 1 base and the J segment 7 bases; nucleotides outside the gene matches: 11. CDR3 length: 17 amino acids. CDR3 in DNA: TGCGCCAGCAGCCAAGCCCTAAGCGGGAGAGGCATCGGGGAGCTGTTTTTT. Its protein is CASSQALSGRGIGELFF.

The genes are TRBV4-2 and TRBJ2-5; 8 bases agree with TRBD2. CDR1 and CDR2 (germline): LGHNA, YNFKEQ. With V trimmed by 3 bases and J by 3 bases, 15 bases remained unmatched. The CDR3 extends over 18 amino acids. CDR3 DNA: TGTGCCAGCAGCCATCCTGAAGGCATTAGCGGGGTGAAAGAGACCCAGTACTTC. This gives the protein CASSHPEGISGVKETQYF.